The sequence of this T cell receptor (beta chain) was determined in a study of blood T cell repertoires in COVID-19 (dated by TCRdb to about 2020). As for the study more broadly: The collaborator samples originated in the United States, Italy and Spain and spanned the acute and convalescent phases of COVID-19. The repertoires were released in a freely available public database intended as a resource for research on the immune response to SARS-CoV-2. Subjects who had been exposed to COVID-19, were actively infected with it, or had recovered from it provided the deeply sampled blood TCRbeta repertoires that made up the dataset. The samples were drawn from the first 160 participants of the ongoing ImmuneRACE study and from 1,254 subjects provided by 6 global collaborators. A de-identified subject ID, COVID-19 status, age in years and sex were almost always included in the sample metadata. HLA class I and class II types, where available, came from metadata supplied by the sample provider rather than from assay-based typing. The prospective study material was composed of cDNA or gDNA derived from T cells, B-cell-depleted T cells, or PBMCs. Broader findings and caveats from the paper: Clinical and demographic metadata were provided uncurated, with the amount varying by source and participant.

The collaborating institutions used their own protocols to collect whole blood in K2EDTA tubes. For TCRbeta analysis, collaborator samples were shipped as frozen whole blood, as isolated PBMCs, or as DNA extracted from either sample type. V ends up 4 bases short and J 7 bases short, with an unmatched junction base count of 4. The CDR3 holds 13 amino acids from the cysteine to the phenylalanine. The entry retains the CDR3 DNA only, 39 bases that are in frame from base 1. Looking up the germline V gene (reference sequence) yields CDR1 GTSNPN and CDR2 SVGIG. TCRbeta CDR3 regions were amplified from genomic DNA using the immunoSEQ Assay, a bias-controlled multiplex PCR. Per the authors' processing: The number of nucleated cells in each sample was estimated from the amplification of reference gene primers within the assay. To quantify the absolute abundance of each unique TCRbeta CDR3 rearrangement, sequence reads were collapsed and filtered. Productive Simpson clonality was computed per sample as the square root of Simpson's diversity index over productive rearrangements. TCRdb provides this immuneACCESS table in a form limited to in-frame rearrangements. Some clones are lacking; in checked studies, under half of them reflect an unresolved V gene, and why the rest are absent is not known. The V and J calls and the clone size are those of that table, but D and trimming were determined from the DNA. Counted in this sample were 150,000 to 200,000 clones; around 87% of them appeared once. The ten most abundant clones make up 2% to 3% of the sample.

With respect to this clone: Its antigen specificity is not known. Base qualities are not recorded, but no much larger clone differs from it by a single base.

Sample: peripheral blood. The sequence links TRBV30 to TRBJ1-4, with 9 bases matching TRBD1. This clonotype was obtained from a man aged 35 to 55 with active or convalescent COVID-19. CDR3 reads: CAWTQGAIEKLFF. DNA sequence: TGTGCCTGGACACAGGGGGCTATTGAAAAACTGTTTTTT.